Presented here are 16 T cell receptor beta chains from one specimen sequenced in a study of spatial heterogeneity in lung cancer. In TCRdb, the 5' RACE reads were re-called with MiXCR into one record per CDR3 protein. Among about 10,000 distinct CDR3 sequences, approximately 22% were seen once, and the ten largest hold about 3.7%. Time point in this sample: blood at routine non-recurrence follow-up after resection. The material sequenced was PBMCs, taken at follow-up. The receptors were sampled from a female donor with early-stage non-small cell lung cancer.

This chain links TRBV5-4 with TRBJ2-5; 14 bases match TRBD2. CDR3 length equals 17 residues. The V and J ends lost 0 bases and 0 bases, in that order; junction bases with no gene match: 1. Germline-derived CDR1 and CDR2 are SGHNT and YYREEE (reference sequence). CDR3 amino acids: CASSLGLAGGNQETQYF. CDR3 coding DNA: TGTGCCAGCAGCTTGGGACTAGCGGGAGGGAACCAAGAGACCCAGTACTTC.

This chain links TRBV5-1 with TRBJ2-1; a possible D gene is TRBD2 (7 bases). Trimming cost V 0 bases and J 4 bases, with 14 bases left between them. The CDR3 has 16 residues. Germline lookup yields CDR1 SGHRS and CDR2 YFSETQ. CDR3 nucleotides: TGCGCCAGCAGCTTGGAATCGGGGGGCCCATACAATGAGCAGTTCTTC. It is translated as CASSLESGGPYNEQFF.

The rearrangement uses TRBV5-1 and TRBJ2-7; 14 bases line up with TRBD2. In germline, CDR1 is SGHRS, CDR2 YFSETQ. This CDR3 spans 19 amino acids. Unmatched junction bases numbered 8, after V lost 0 bases and J lost 0 bases. This chain's CDR3 is CASSLGTSGRRLNSYEQYF. CDR3 nucleotide sequence: TGCGCCAGCAGCTTGGGGACTAGCGGGAGGCGCCTCAACTCCTACGAGCAGTACTTC.

This clonotype showed up just a few times. J is TRBJ2-3 and V is TRBV20-1; TRBD2 aligns across 9 bases. The CDR3 consists of 15 residues. Trimming at V came to 5 bases and at J to 3 bases, leaving 9 bases not matched to a gene. The V gene's germline CDR1 is DFQATT and CDR2 SNEGSKA (reference sequence). CDR3 amino acids: CSAFLPGLATDTQYF. The CDR3 nucleotides read TGCAGTGCTTTCCTACCGGGACTAGCAACAGATACGCAGTATTTT.

This rearrangement joins TRBV18 to TRBJ2-7; 9 bases line up with TRBD2. This CDR3 is built from 15 residues. J lost 6 bases, V lost 6 bases, and 12 bases had no gene match. The germline V gene has CDR1 KGHSH and CDR2 LQKENI. The CDR3 DNA follows: TGTGCCAGCTCCCCTCTAGCGGGACGCCTCCCCGAGCAGTACTTC. It encodes CASSPLAGRLPEQYF.

This chain uses TRBV10-3 with TRBJ1-5; no clear D. This CDR3 comprises 16 residues. The germline V gene has CDR1 ENHRY and CDR2 SYGVKD. The V and J ends lost 0 bases and 6 bases respectively, with 15 bases between them. CDR3 bases: TGTGCCATCAGTGAGTCGACTAACGGGTTCGGTCAGCCCCAGCATTTT. Encoded protein: CAISESTNGFGQPQHF.

J is TRBJ1-2 and V is TRBV28, with unresolved D. Trimming stripped 3 bases from V and 4 bases from J, with 6 bases between. The CDR3 is 12 amino acids. From germline, CDR1 is MDHEN and CDR2 SYDVKM. The CDR3 bases are TGTGCCAGCAGTTTGTCTACCTATGGCTACACCTTC. Its translation: CASSLSTYGYTF.

This clonotype has a handful of counts. The J gene is TRBJ2-7, the V gene TRBV10-3, with a possible D match to TRBD1 (5 bases). The CDR3 has 14 residues. The germline V and J ends were trimmed by 5 bases and 1 base, with 12 bases remaining between them. Germline CDR1 ENHRY, CDR2 SYGVKD. The CDR3 loop reads CAISSTEGSYEQYF. The CDR3 DNA is TGTGCCATCAGTTCGACAGAAGGGTCCTACGAGCAGTACTTC.

The sample holds a few counts of this clonotype. CDR3 sequence: CAWTPGTSGIANEQYF. The CDR3 DNA sequence: TGTGCCTGGACCCCCGGGACTAGCGGGATTGCGAACGAGCAGTACTTC. The genes are TRBV30 and TRBJ2-7; 13 nucleotides line up with TRBD2. Germline V gene data show CDR1 as GTSNPN and CDR2 as SVGIG (reference sequence). The J segment lost 5 bases and the V segment lost 4 bases, leaving 11 bases of the junction unmatched. The CDR3 is 16 amino acids.

This clonotype is categorized as medium-sized. This sequence joins TRBV10-3 and TRBJ2-5, with TRBD2 matching 8 bases. Germline CDR1 is ENHRY and CDR2 is SYGVKD. The junction had 8 bases not matched to a gene; V was cut back by 2 bases and J by 6 bases. The CDR3 contains 15 residues. The chain's CDR3 is CAISERREARQTQYF. The CDR3 region has the DNA TGTGCCATCAGTGAGCGGCGGGAGGCCAGACAGACCCAGTACTTC.

This clonotype was observed a handful of times. The V call is TRBV3-1, the J call TRBJ2-3, with TRBD2 matching 7 bases. The CDR3 is made up of 15 amino acids. The germline V gene has CDR1 LGHDT and CDR2 YNNKEL (reference sequence). The J segment lost 4 bases and the V segment lost 1 base, leaving 5 bases of the junction unmatched. DNA of the CDR3: TGTGCCAGCAGCCAAGTATGGGGGGGGGCAGATACGCAGTATTTT. Protein: CASSQVWGGADTQYF.

DNA of the CDR3: TGTGCCAGCAGCCCTGCCCCGGCTAATGAGCAGTTCTTC. This encodes CASSPAPANEQFF. This chain links TRBV5-4 with TRBJ2-1; D remains unclear. Germline CDR1 SGHNT, CDR2 YYREEE (reference sequence). Trimming removed 4 bases from V and 7 bases from J, with 12 bases in between. The CDR3 spans 13 residues.

The chain couples TRBV10-3 to TRBJ2-3, with D perhaps matching TRBD2 (5 bases). CDR1 is ENHRY and CDR2 is SYGVKD in the germline V gene. V lost 6 bases and J lost 5, with 9 bases in between. The CDR3 loop spans 12 amino acids. For the CDR3, the DNA is TGTGCCATCAGGGAAGAGGGAGATACGCAGTATTTT. Encoded protein: CAIREEGDTQYF.

The chain is built from TRBV5-1 and TRBJ2-5, with 8 bases fitting TRBD2. Germline V gene sequence: CDR1 SGHRS, CDR2 YFSETQ. The CDR3 contains 16 residues. V lost 0 bases to trimming and J lost 1 base; unmatched junction nucleotides: 5. The CDR3 spells CASSLVASGFQETQYF. The CDR3 DNA sequence: TGCGCCAGCAGCTTGGTTGCTAGCGGGTTCCAAGAGACCCAGTACTTC. The full variable domain, with the rest looked up from reference TRBV5-1 and TRBJ2-5, is KAGVTQTPRYLIKTRGQQVTLSCSPISGHRSVSWYQQTPGQGLQFLFEYFSETQRNKGNFPGRFSGRQFSNSRSEMNVSTLELGDSALYLCASSLVASGFQETQYFGPGTRLLVL.

This chain joins TRBV3-1 and TRBJ2-7; perhaps TRBD2 as D (5 bases). Trimming took 3 bases from V and 6 from J, leaving 21 bases between them. The CDR3 has 16 amino acids. Germline V lookup: CDR1 LGHDT, CDR2 YNNKEL (reference sequence). The CDR3 protein is CASSHLEGTRGPEQYF. The CDR3, as DNA: TGTGCCAGCAGCCATCTTGAAGGCACCCGGGGTCCCGAGCAGTACTTC.

There are a few counts of this clonotype. This chain links TRBV12-3 or TRBV12-4 with TRBJ2-5, with 9 positions matching TRBD1. The CDR3 sequence is 19 residues long. With V trimmed by 0 bases and J by 2 bases, 13 bases remained unmatched. CDR3 amino acids: CASSLARGLGTGPQETQYF. The CDR3 bases are TGTGCCAGCAGTTTAGCGCGGGGCTTAGGGACAGGGCCTCAAGAGACCCAGTACTTC.